This is a list of T cell receptor beta chains from one sample in a study of OX40 agonist ivuxolimab in advanced cancers. Sequencing was performed with immunoSEQ multiplex PCR; in TCRdb, only in-frame clones are kept and a portion is missing. The data show about 12,000 clones, about 80% seen once. The sequencing here drew on CD4+ or CD8+ T cells sorted from blood, taken in a trial of the OX40 agonist ivuxolimab. Receptors originate from an adult with an advanced solid tumor such as melanoma, head and neck, liver or kidney cancer. Both conserved end residues are trimmed from each CDR3.

CDR3aa,j_gene,v_gene
ASSFWDREAYGYT,TRBJ1-2,TRBV7-8
ASSLATGATNEKLF,TRBJ1-4,TRBV11-2
ASSFDQGRQPQH,TRBJ1-5,TRBV6-5
SGGQTYEQY,TRBJ2-7,TRBV29-1
ASSYYGGAGNYGYT,TRBJ1-2,TRBV6-5
ASSDYRESDTQY,TRBJ2-3,TRBV25-1
ASSSVSEAF,TRBJ1-1,TRBV5-4
ASSTGAQGTYEQY,TRBJ2-7,TRBV27
ASSLDSNQPQH,TRBJ1-5,TRBV5-1
ASSRLAGDTGELF,TRBJ2-2,TRBV6-4
ASSLAGGGSDTQY,TRBJ2-3,TRBV28
AISESTQGSDEAF,TRBJ1-1,TRBV10-3
ASMAGFGGDQPQH,TRBJ1-5,TRBV27
ASSQERGSNQPQH,TRBJ1-5,TRBV4-3
ASSNDYREGVLGNTIY,TRBJ1-3,TRBV21-1
ASSWASDMNEQF,TRBJ2-1,TRBV6-5
ASSYSQGAGGELF,TRBJ2-2,TRBV6-5
ASSLGGGQSNEQF,TRBJ2-1,TRBV27
ASSEQGDNQPQH,TRBJ1-5,TRBV7-6
ASKWGGSSYEQY,TRBJ2-7,TRBV5-5
ASSQELGLGYGYT,TRBJ1-2,TRBV4-1
ASSLGINGQF,TRBJ2-1,TRBV11-1
ASSSTGSSHSYNEQF,TRBJ2-1,TRBV28
ASRPGQGPNEQY,TRBJ2-7,TRBV27
ASSPWTDFVETEAF,TRBJ1-1,TRBV7-2
ASSPRLGGETQY,TRBJ2-5,TRBV2
ASSLSLNYGYT,TRBJ1-2,TRBV27
ASSQSRVGTGELF,TRBJ2-2,TRBV7-2
ASSLSGGNYEQY,TRBJ2-7,TRBV27
ASSQQNNQPQH,TRBJ1-5,TRBV7-3
AWSVHTGQETQY,TRBJ2-5,TRBV30
ASSLGVGSYEQY,TRBJ2-7,TRBV7-3
ASSLWKVVEVEQY,TRBJ2-7,TRBV7-9
ASSPTSGSSYEQY,TRBJ2-7,TRBV27
ASSQEQDRKY,TRBJ2-4,TRBV14
ASDGAGACTDTQY,TRBJ2-3,TRBV6-5
SVEAGEFYGYT,TRBJ1-2,TRBV29-1
ASSQAGEASDTQY,TRBJ2-3,TRBV6-4
SVVSSTYGYT,TRBJ1-2,TRBV29-1
ASSLGQGILYEQY,.,TRBV7-9
ASSRTSGGMETQY,TRBJ2-5,TRBV27
ATSRDRVDEQF,TRBJ2-1,TRBV15
ASSESRGYGYT,TRBJ1-2,TRBV10-1
ASSLYRDTYEQY,TRBJ2-7,TRBV28
AWSGGSYEQY,TRBJ2-7,TRBV30
ASSPQGLKDTEAF,TRBJ1-1,TRBV11-2
ASKTPVDRGPAEQY,TRBJ2-7,TRBV28
ASSDSSGGGPPFAEAF,TRBJ1-1,TRBV6-4